The 9 T cell receptor beta chains reported below all come from one sample, sequenced in a study of shared clonotypes between healthy human individuals. TCRdb's copy holds only in-frame clones and misses some; the assay was immunoSEQ multiplex PCR. The repertoire holds 550,000 to 850,000 clones, roughly 72% seen once, with around 1.8% in the top ten. Sequencing was done on a sample of memory CD4+ T cells sorted from blood. Subset here: CD45RA-negative fraction. The receptor set was obtained from a woman aged 30 to 39 in good health.

The CDR3 DNA reads TGTGCCAGCAGCCGCAGGCTAAGCTCTGGAAACACCATATATTTT. Translated: CASSRRLSSGNTIYF. The V call is TRBV6-5, the J call TRBJ1-3; no definite D call. The CDR3 is made up of 15 amino acids. Germline loops: CDR1 MNHEY, CDR2 SVGAGI. V lost 6 bases and J lost 0, with 12 bases in between.

The J gene is TRBJ2-5, the V gene TRBV5-1; TRBD2 aligns across 10 bases. The CDR3 is made up of 15 amino acids. With V trimmed by 4 bases and J by 5 bases, 8 bases remained unmatched. The germline CDR1 and CDR2 sequences are SGHRS and YFSETQ. The DNA of the CDR3 is TGCGCCAGCAGCCCCAGGTCTAGCGGGAGTGAGACCCAGTACTTC. It translates to CASSPRSSGSETQYF.

This clone was seen just once. V is TRBV2 and J is TRBJ1-1; D perhaps matches TRBD1 (6 bases). Germline CDR1 reads SNHLY; CDR2 reads FYNNEI. With 6 bases removed from V and 1 base from J, the gap between germline ends came to 15 bases. CDR3 length: 15 residues. The CDR3 DNA follows: TGTGCCAGCAGAGTACAGGGAATGAGGAACACTGAAGCTTTCTTT. As protein: CASRVQGMRNTEAFF.

Comment on this clone: The sample holds other DNA sequences that translate to the same CDR3. The rearrangement joins TRBV7-2 to TRBJ1-1; D is undetermined. Trimming removed 5 bases from V and 2 bases from J, with 3 bases in between. Germline CDR1 is SGHTA and CDR2 is FQGNSA. The CDR3 is 11 amino acids. DNA of the CDR3: TGTGCCAGCAGCCTTAACACTGAAGCTTTCTTT. It translates to CASSLNTEAFF.

V and J are TRBV28 and TRBJ2-7, with 9 bases aligning to TRBD1. The CDR3 consists of 13 residues. V was clipped by 7 bases and J by 3 bases; unmatched bases: 4. Germline CDR1 MDHEN, CDR2 SYDVKM. In DNA form, the CDR3 reads TGTGCCAGCACCCGGACAGGGGACTACGAGCAGTACTTC. This gives the protein CASTRTGDYEQYF. Based on the CDR3 plus reference TRBV28 and TRBJ2-7, the full variable domain is DVKVTQSSRYLVKRTGEKVFLECVQDMDHENMFWYRQDPGLGLRLIYFSYDVKMKEKGDIPEGYSVSREKKERFSLILESASTNQTSMYLCASTRTGDYEQYFGPGTRLTVT.

V usage is TRBV18 and J usage is TRBJ2-5; D uncertain. This CDR3 has 11 amino acids. The ends were cut back, 8 bases at V and 2 bases at J, with 6 bases in the middle. The germline CDR1 and CDR2 sequences are KGHSH and LQKENI. The CDR3 sequence: CASATQETQYF. CDR3 bases: TGTGCCAGCGCGACTCAAGAGACCCAGTACTTC.

V usage is TRBV19 and J usage is TRBJ1-1, with D tentatively TRBD1 (6 bases). Germline values: CDR1 LNHDA, CDR2 SQIVND (reference sequence). The ends were cut back, 7 bases at V and 0 bases at J, with 21 bases in the middle. This CDR3 has 17 amino acids. This CDR3 is CASTRGVVTVMNTEAFF. CDR3 sequence (DNA): TGTGCCAGTACGAGGGGGGTAGTTACGGTGATGAACACTGAAGCTTTCTTT.

The J gene is TRBJ1-2, the V gene TRBV28, with TRBD1 matching over 10 bases. This CDR3 has 15 amino acids. Trimming took 7 bases from V and 7 from J; bases not matched to a gene: 12. In germline, CDR1 is MDHEN, CDR2 SYDVKM. CDR3 residues: CASKTVAGTGVGYTF. CDR3 in DNA: TGTGCCAGCAAAACAGTCGCCGGGACAGGGGTTGGCTACACCTTC.

The V and J genes are TRBV7-2 and TRBJ2-7, with 13 bases fitting TRBD2. This CDR3 contains 15 residues. CDR1 SGHTA and CDR2 FQGNSA come from the germline V gene. Germline trimming cut 2 bases from V and 5 bases from J; bases unmatched to any gene: 3. CDR3 residues: CASSLLLAGGHEQYF. For the CDR3, the DNA is TGTGCCAGCAGCTTATTACTAGCGGGAGGGCACGAGCAGTACTTC.